This T cell receptor (beta chain) was documented in a study of regulatory T cells in long-lasting Graves disease. As to time point: persistent/refractory GD, antithyroid drugs over 5 years with positive TRAb. From RNA extracted from PBMCs, the TCR library was made. Germline CDR1 is SGHRS and CDR2 is YFSETQ. V was cut by 0 bases and J by 10 bases, with 13 bases left in between. The CDR3 runs to 13 residues. Arm-PCR of CDR3 regions with iRepertoire HTBI primers generated TCR beta libraries. TCRdb used MiXCR to reprocess the multiplex PCR reads, holding one entry per CDR3 protein. The sample has a few hundred thousand distinct CDR3 sequences; around a quarter are singletons.

The source was peripheral blood mononuclear cells (PBMCs), collected when the disease was refractory, from a patient treated with antithyroid drugs. The chain couples TRBV5-1 to TRBJ1-1; TRBD1 is a possible D gene (6 bases). This clonotype was sampled from a female donor with Graves disease. Written as DNA, the CDR3 is TGCGCCAGCAGCTTGGGGGTGGGACAACGAGCTTTCTTT. Its protein is CASSLGVGQRAFF.